This section outlines one T cell receptor beta chain sequence together with its context. The antigen is not known. Germline V gene sequence: CDR1 SGDLS, CDR2 YYNGEE. The V segment lost 4 bases and the J segment 9 bases; nucleotides outside the gene matches: 2. The CDR3 is 11 residues long. Sequenced by immunoSEQ multiplex PCR; TCRdb stores in-frame clones only, minus some. The sample has some 34,000 clones, about 81% seen once. Peripheral blood came from all dose cohorts at three timepoints. These data come from a study of OX40 agonist ivuxolimab in advanced cancers. Study-level results: Relative to CD4+ cells, CD8+ T cells on average had more expanded clones. Partial responders at 0.1-3.0 mg/kg showed near-lowest clonal expansion.

The sequenced sample was CD4+ or CD8+ T cells sorted from blood, obtained in a trial of the OX40 agonist ivuxolimab. The rearrangement uses TRBV9 and TRBJ2-3; 7 bases are shared with TRBD2. The receptor's source is an adult with an advanced solid tumor such as melanoma, head and neck, liver or kidney cancer. In DNA form, the CDR3 reads TGTGCCAGCAGCCTCGGGGGGACGCAGTATTTT. Translation: CASSLGGTQYF.